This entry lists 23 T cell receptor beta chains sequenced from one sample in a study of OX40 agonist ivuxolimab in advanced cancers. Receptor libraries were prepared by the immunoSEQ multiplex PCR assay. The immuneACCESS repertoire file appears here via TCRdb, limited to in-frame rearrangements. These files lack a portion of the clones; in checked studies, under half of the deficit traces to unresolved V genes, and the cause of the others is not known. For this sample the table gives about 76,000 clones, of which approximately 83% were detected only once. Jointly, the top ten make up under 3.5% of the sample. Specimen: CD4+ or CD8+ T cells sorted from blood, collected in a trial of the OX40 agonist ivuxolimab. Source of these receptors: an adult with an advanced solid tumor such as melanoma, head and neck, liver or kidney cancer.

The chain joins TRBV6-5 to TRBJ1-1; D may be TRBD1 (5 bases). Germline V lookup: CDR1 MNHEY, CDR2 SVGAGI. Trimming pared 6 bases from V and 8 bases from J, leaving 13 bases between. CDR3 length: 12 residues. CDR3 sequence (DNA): TGTGCCAGCAGCCCCGCCCGGACAGAAGCTTTCTTT. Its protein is CASSPARTEAFF.

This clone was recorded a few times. CDR3 in amino acids: CASSSLALSSYEQYF. The DNA for the CDR3 is TGTGCCAGCAGCTCTCTGGCCCTGAGCTCCTACGAGCAGTACTTC. The chain couples TRBV7-8 to TRBJ2-7; D is undetermined. In germline, CDR1 is SGHVS, CDR2 FQNEAQ. CDR3 length equals 15 residues. The V and J ends lost 4 bases and 0 bases respectively, with 13 bases between them.

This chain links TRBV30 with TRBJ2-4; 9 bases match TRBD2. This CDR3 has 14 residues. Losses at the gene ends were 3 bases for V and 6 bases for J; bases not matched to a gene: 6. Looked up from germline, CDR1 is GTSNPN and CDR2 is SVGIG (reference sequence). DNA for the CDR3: TGTGCCTGGAGGTTGCGGGAGGGAGTAAACATTCAGTACTTC. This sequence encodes CAWRLREGVNIQYF.

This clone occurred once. Written as DNA, the CDR3 is TGTGCCAGCAGCCCTCCGGGGGGCGTGGGGGAGACCCAGTACTTC. Residues: CASSPPGGVGETQYF. V and J are TRBV9 and TRBJ2-5, with D perhaps TRBD2 (7 bases). The CDR3 contains 15 residues. The V end was cut by 4 bases, the J end by 5 bases, with 18 bases between. In germline, CDR1 is SGDLS, CDR2 YYNGEE.

In DNA form, the CDR3 reads TGTGCCAGCAGCTTAGAAAAGGGTAAGCAGTTCTTC. Its translation: CASSLEKGKQFF. The chain employs TRBV7-8 and TRBJ2-1; no clear D gene. Trimming removed 1 base from V and 11 bases from J, with 9 bases in between. Germline V CDR1 and CDR2: SGHVS, FQNEAQ. CDR3 length equals 12 residues.

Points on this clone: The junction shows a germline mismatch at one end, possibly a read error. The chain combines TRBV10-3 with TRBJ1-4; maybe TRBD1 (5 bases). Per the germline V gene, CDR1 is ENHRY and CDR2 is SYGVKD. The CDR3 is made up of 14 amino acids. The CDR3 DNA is TGTGCCATCAGTGAGGGGGCAACGAATGAAAAACTGTTTTTT. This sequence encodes CAISEGATNEKLFF.

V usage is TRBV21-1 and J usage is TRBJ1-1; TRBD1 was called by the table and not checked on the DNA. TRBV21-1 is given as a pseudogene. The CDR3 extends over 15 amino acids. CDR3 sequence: CASSPGQLMNTEAFF. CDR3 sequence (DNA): TGTGCCAGCAGCCCGGGACAGCTAATGAACACTGAAGCTTTCTTT.

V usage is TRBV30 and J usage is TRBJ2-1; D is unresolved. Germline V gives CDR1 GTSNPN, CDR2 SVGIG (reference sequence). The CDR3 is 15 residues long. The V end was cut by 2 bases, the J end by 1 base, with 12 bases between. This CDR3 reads CAWSLGVESYNEQFF. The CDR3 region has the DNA TGTGCCTGGAGTCTTGGGGTTGAATCCTACAATGAGCAGTTCTTC.

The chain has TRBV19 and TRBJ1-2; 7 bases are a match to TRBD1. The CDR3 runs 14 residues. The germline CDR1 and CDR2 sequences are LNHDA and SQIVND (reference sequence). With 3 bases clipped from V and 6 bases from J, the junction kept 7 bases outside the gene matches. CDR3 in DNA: TGTGCCAGTAGTATCAACACGGGACAGCATGGCTACACCTTC. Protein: CASSINTGQHGYTF.

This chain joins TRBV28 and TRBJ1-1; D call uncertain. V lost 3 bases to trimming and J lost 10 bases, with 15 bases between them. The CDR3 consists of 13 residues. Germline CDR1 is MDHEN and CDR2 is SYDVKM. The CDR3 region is CASSLVADLIAFF. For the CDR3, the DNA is TGTGCCAGCAGTTTGGTGGCAGACTTGATAGCTTTCTTT.

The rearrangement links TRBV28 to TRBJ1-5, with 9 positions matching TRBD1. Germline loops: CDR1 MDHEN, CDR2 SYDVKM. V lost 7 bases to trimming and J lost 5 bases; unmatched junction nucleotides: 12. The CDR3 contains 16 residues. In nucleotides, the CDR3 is TGTGCCAGCAACTTCCGGGACAGGGCTGGAGATCAGCCCCAGCATTTT. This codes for CASNFRDRAGDQPQHF.

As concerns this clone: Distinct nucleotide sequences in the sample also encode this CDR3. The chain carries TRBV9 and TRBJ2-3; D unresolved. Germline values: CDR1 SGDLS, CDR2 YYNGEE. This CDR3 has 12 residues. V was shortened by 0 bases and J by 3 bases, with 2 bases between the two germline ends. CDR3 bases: TGTGCCAGCAGCGTAGATACAGATACGCAGTATTTT. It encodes CASSVDTDTQYF.

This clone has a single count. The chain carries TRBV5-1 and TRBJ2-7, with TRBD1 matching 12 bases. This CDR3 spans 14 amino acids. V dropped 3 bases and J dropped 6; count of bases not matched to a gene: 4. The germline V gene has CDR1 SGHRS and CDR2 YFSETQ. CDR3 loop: CASSSGTGGTEQYF. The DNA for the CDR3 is TGCGCCAGCAGCTCCGGGACAGGGGGCACCGAGCAGTACTTC.

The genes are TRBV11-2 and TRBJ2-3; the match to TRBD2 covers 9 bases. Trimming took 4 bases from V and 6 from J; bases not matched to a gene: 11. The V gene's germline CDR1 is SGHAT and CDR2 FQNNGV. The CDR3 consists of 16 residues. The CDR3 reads CASSSGLAWASDTQYF. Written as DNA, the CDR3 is TGTGCCAGCAGCTCGGGACTAGCATGGGCATCGGATACGCAGTATTTT.

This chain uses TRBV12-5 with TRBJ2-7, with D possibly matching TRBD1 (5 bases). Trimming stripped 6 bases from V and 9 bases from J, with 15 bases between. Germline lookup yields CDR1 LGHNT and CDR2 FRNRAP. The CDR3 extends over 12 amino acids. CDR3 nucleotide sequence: TGTGCTAGTGGCGTAGCAGGGATGGGGCAGTACTTC. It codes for CASGVAGMGQYF. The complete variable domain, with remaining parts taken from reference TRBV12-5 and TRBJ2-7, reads DARVTQTPRHKVTEMGQEVTMRCQPILGHNTVFWYRQTMMQGLELLAYFRNRAPLDDSGMPKDRFSAEMPDATLATLKIQPSEPRDSAVYFCASGVAGMGQYFGPGTRLTVT.

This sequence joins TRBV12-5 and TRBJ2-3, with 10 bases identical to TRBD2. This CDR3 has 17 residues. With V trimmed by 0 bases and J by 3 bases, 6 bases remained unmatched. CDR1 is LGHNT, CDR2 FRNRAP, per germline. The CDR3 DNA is TGTGCTAGTGGTTTGGTCGTGAGCGGGGGGGTTACAGATACGCAGTATTTT. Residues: CASGLVVSGGVTDTQYF.

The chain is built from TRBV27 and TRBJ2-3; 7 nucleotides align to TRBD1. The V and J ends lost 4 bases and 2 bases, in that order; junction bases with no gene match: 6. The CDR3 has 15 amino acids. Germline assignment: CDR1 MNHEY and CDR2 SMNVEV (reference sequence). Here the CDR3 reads CASSWTGHSTDTQYF. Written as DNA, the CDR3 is TGTGCCAGCAGTTGGACAGGCCACTCCACAGATACGCAGTATTTT.

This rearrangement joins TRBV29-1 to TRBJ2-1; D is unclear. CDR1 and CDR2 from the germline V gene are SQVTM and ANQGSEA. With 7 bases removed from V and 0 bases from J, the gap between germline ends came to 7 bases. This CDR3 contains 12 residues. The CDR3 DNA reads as TGCAGCGCCGCATCCTCCTACAATGAGCAGTTCTTC. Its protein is CSAASSYNEQFF.

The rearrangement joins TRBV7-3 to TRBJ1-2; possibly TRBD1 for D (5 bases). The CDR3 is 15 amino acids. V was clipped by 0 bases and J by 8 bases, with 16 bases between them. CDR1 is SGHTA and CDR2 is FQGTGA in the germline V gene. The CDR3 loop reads CASSLTPQGLWGYTF. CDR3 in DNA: TGTGCCAGCAGCTTAACGCCCCAGGGCCTTTGGGGCTACACCTTC. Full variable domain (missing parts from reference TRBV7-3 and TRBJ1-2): GAGVSQTPSNKVTEKGKYVELRCDPISGHTALYWYRQSLGQGPEFLIYFQGTGAADDSGLPNDRFFAVRPEGSVSTLKIQRTERGDSAVYLCASSLTPQGLWGYTFGSGTRLTVV.

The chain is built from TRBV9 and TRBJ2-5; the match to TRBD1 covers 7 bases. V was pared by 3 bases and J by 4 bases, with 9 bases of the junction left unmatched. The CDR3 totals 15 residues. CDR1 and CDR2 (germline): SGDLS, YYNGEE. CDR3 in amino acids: CASSATSRGTETQYF. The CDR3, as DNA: TGTGCCAGCAGCGCAACCTCCAGGGGGACAGAGACCCAGTACTTC. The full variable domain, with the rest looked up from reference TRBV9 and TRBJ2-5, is DSGVTQTPKHLITATGQRVTLRCSPRSGDLSVYWYQQSLDQGLQFLIQYYNGEERAKGNILERFSAQQFPDLHSELNLSSLELGDSALYFCASSATSRGTETQYFGPGTRLLVL.

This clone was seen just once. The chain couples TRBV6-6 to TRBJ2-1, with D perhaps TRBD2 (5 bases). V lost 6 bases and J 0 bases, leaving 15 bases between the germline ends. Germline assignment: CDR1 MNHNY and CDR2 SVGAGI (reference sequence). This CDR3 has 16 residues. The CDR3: CASSNRGAGSYNEQFF. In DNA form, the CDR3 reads TGTGCCAGCAGCAACCGGGGTGCGGGCTCCTACAATGAGCAGTTCTTC.

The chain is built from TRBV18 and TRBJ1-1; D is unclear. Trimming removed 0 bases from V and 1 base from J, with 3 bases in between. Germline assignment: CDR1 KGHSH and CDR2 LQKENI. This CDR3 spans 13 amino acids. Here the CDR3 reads CASSPPGNTEAFF. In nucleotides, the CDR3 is TGTGCCAGCTCACCACCGGGGAACACTGAAGCTTTCTTT. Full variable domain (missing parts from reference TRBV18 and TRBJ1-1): NAGVMQNPRHLVRRRGQEARLRCSPMKGHSHVYWYRQLPEEGLKFMVYLQKENIIDESGMPKERFSAEFPKEGPSILRIQQVVRGDSAAYFCASSPPGNTEAFFGQGTRLTVV.

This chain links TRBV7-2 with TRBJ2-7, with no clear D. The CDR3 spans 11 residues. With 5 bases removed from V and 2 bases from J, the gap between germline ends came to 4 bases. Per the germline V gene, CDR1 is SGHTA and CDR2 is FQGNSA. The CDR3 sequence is CASSAAYEQYF. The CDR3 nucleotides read TGTGCCAGCAGCGCCGCCTACGAGCAGTACTTC. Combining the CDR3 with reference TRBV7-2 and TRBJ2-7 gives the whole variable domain GAGVSQSPSNKVTEKGKDVELRCDPISGHTALYWYRQSLGQGLEFLIYFQGNSAPDKSGLPSDRFSAERTGGSVSTLTIQRTQQEDSAVYLCASSAAYEQYFGPGTRLTVT.